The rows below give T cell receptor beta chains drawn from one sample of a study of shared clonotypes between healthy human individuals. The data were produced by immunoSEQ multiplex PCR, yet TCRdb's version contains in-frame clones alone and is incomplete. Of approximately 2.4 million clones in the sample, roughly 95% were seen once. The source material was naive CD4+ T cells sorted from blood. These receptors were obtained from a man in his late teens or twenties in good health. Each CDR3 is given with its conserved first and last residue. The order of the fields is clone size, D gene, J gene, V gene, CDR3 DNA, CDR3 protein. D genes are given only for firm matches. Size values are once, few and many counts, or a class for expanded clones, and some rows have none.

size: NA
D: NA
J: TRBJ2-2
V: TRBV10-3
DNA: TGTGCCATCGCGCAGGGTGGACAAAGCCACGGGGAGCTGTTTTTT
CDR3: CAIAQGGQSHGELFF

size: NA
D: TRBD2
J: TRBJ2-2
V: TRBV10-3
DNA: TGTGCCATCAGTCTAGCGGGGGGCACCGGGGAGCTGTTTTTT
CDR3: CAISLAGGTGELFF

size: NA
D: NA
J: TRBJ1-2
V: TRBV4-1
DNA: TGCGCCAGCAGCCCCCGGGGAGAGTATGGCTACACCTTC
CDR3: CASSPRGEYGYTF

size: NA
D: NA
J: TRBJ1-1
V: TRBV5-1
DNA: TGCGCCAGCAGCTTGGAGGGGGGTGCGCACACTGAAGCTTTCTTT
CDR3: CASSLEGGAHTEAFF

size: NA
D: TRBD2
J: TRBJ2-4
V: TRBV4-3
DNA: TGCGCCAGCAGCCAAGATAGTACTAGCGGGTTATACATTCAGTACTTC
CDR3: CASSQDSTSGLYIQYF

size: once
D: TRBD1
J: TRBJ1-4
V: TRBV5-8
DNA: TGTGCCAGCAGCTTGGAGGGACAGTTATATGAAAAACTGTTTTTT
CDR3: CASSLEGQLYEKLFF

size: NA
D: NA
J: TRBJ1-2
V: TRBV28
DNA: TGTGCCAGCAGTTTACGGCCCGCTAACTATGGCTACACCTTC
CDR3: CASSLRPANYGYTF

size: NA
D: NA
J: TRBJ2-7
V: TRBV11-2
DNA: TGTGCCAGCAGCCGCTACGAGCAGTACTTC
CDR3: CASSRYEQYF

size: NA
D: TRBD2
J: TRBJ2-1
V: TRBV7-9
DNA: TGTGCCAGCACCTCCTCCCTAGCGGCAACGACAATGAGGCAGTTCTTC
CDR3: CASTSSLAATTMRQFF

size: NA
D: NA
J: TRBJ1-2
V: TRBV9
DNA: TGTGCCAGCAGCGTAGATGGGGGGACCTATGGCTACACCTTC
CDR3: CASSVDGGTYGYTF

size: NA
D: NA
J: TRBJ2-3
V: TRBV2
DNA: TGTGCCAGCAGTGAAGATGGGGGGCCAGATACGCAGTATTTT
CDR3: CASSEDGGPDTQYF

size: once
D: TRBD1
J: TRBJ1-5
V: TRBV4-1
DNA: TGCGCCAGCAGCCACTACGGACAGGCGAGCAATCAGCCCCAGCATTTT
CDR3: CASSHYGQASNQPQHF

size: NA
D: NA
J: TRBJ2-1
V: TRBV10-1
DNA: TGCGCCAGCAGTGAGTCCTATCGACAGGAACCGTTCTTC
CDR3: CASSESYRQEPFF

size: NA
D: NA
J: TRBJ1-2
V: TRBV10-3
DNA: TGTGCCACCAGATTGACAGACTATGGCTACACCTTC
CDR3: CATRLTDYGYTF

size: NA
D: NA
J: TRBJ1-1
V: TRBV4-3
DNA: TGCGCCAGCAGCCAAGCCCCGTGGACTGAAGCTTTCTTT
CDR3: CASSQAPWTEAFF

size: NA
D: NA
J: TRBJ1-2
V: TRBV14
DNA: TGTGCCAGCAGCCAAGCTGGTACTAACTATGGCTACACCTTC
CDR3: CASSQAGTNYGYTF

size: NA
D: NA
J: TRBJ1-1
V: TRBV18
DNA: TGTGCCAGCTCACCGGGCACAGCGGATCTAAACACTGAAGCTTTCTTT
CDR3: CASSPGTADLNTEAFF

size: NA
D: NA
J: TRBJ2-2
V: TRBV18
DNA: TGTGCCAGCTCACGCGCTACAGTGAACACCGGGGAGCTGTTTTTT
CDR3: CASSRATVNTGELFF

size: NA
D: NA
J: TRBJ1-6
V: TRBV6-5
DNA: TGTGCCAGCAGGACCGGGACACTTGATAATTCACCCCTCCACTTT
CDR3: CASRTGTLDNSPLHF

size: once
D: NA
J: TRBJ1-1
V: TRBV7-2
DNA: TGTGCCAGCAGCTTCTCGTCAGGGAGGAACACTGAAGCTTTCTTT
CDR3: CASSFSSGRNTEAFF

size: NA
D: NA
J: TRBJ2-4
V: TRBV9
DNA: TGTGCCAGCCAAAATAGCGGTAGAGCCAAAAACATTCAGTACTTC
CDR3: CASQNSGRAKNIQYF

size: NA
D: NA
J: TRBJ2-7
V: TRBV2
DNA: TGTGCCAGCAGTGGCCTCCGGGACGAGCAGTACTTC
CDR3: CASSGLRDEQYF

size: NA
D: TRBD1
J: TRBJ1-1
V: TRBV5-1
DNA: TGCGCCAGCAGCTTTGGCCGTGGGGCAGGGGGTGACACTGAAGCTTTCTTT
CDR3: CASSFGRGAGGDTEAFF

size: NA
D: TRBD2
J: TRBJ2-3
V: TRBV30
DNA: TGTGCCTGGAGTGTATCTAGCGGGAGGGCCGGGGGAGATACGCAGTATTTT
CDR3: CAWSVSSGRAGGDTQYF

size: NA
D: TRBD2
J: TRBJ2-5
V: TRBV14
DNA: TGTGCCAGCAGCCAACCGCGTGGGAGGGGCCAAGAGACCCAGTACTTC
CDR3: CASSQPRGRGQETQYF

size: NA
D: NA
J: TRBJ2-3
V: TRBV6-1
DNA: TGTGCCAGCACCCCGAGGAGGGTTGAGGGGGATACGCAGTATTTT
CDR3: CASTPRRVEGDTQYF

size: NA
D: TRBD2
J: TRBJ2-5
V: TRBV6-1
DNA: TGTGCCAGCAGTCCGGGGGGGGAAGAGACCCAGTACTTC
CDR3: CASSPGGEETQYF

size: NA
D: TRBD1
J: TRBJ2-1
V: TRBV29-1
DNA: TGCAGCGCTGACAGGGGTTCTAATGAGCAGTTCTTC
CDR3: CSADRGSNEQFF

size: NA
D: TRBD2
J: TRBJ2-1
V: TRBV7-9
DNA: TGTGCCAGCAGCCTCCTAGCGGGAGGAACCTACAATGAGCAGTTCTTC
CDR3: CASSLLAGGTYNEQFF

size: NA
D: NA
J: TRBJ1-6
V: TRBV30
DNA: TGTGCCTGGAGTCCTATAGGAGGGGAGAATTCACCCCTCCACTTT
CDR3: CAWSPIGGENSPLHF

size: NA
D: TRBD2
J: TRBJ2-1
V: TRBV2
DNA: TGTGCCAGCACCCAAGCGGGAGGTCCGTACAATGAGCAGTTCTTC
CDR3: CASTQAGGPYNEQFF

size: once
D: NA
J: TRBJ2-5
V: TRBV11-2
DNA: TGTGCCAGCAGCTTAGATGGGAGGACAGGACAAGAGACCCAGTACTTC
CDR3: CASSLDGRTGQETQYF